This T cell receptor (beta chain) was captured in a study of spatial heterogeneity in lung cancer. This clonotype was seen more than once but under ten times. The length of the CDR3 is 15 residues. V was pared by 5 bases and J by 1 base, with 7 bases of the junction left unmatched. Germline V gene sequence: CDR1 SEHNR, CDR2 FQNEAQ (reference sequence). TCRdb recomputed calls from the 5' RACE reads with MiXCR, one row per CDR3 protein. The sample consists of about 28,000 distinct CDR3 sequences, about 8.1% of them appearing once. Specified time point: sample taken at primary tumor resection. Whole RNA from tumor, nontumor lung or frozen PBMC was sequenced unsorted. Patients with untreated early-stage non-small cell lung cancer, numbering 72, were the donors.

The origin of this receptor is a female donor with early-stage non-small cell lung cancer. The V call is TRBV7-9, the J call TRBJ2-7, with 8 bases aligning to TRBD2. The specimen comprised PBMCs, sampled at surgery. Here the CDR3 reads CASSARLAPSYEQYF. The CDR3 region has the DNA TGTGCCAGCAGCGCAAGACTAGCGCCGTCCTACGAGCAGTACTTC.